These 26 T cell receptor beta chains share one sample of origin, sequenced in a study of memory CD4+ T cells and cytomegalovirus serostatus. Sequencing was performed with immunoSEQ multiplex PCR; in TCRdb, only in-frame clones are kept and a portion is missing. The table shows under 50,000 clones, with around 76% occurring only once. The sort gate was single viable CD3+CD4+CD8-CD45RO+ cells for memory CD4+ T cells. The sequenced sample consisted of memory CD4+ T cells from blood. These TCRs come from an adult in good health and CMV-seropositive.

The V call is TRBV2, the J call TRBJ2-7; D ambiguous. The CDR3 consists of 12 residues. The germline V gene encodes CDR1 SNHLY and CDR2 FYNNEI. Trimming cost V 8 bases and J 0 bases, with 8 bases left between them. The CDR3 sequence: CASAANSYEQYF. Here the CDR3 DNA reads TGTGCCAGCGCTGCGAACTCCTACGAGCAGTACTTC.

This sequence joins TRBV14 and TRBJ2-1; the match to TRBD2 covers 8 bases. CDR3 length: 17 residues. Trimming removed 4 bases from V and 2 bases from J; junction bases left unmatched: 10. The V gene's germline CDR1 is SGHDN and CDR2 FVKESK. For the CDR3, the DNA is TGTGCCAGCAGCCCAACCGGCGGGCGGGGGGCCTACAATGAGCAGTTCTTC. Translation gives CASSPTGGRGAYNEQFF. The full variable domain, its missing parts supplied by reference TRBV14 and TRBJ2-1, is EAGVTQFPSHSVIEKGQTVTLRCDPISGHDNLYWYRRVMGKEIKFLLHFVKESKQDESGMPNNRFLAERTGGTYSTLKVQPAELEDSGVYFCASSPTGGRGAYNEQFFGPGTRLTVL.

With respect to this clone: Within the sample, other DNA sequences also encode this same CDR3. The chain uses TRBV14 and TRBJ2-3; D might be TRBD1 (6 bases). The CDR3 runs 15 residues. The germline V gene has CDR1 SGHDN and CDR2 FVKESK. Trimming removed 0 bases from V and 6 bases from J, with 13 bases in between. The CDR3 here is CASSQDWQGSDTQYF. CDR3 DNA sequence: TGTGCCAGCAGCCAAGATTGGCAGGGGTCGGATACGCAGTATTTT.

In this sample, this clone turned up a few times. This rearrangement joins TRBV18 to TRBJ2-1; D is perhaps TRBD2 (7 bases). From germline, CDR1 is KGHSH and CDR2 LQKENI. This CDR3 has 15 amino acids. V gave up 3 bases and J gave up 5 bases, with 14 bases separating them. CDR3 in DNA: TGTGCCAGCTCACCGCGGGGGCCGGTCAACAATGAGCAGTTCTTC. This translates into CASSPRGPVNNEQFF.

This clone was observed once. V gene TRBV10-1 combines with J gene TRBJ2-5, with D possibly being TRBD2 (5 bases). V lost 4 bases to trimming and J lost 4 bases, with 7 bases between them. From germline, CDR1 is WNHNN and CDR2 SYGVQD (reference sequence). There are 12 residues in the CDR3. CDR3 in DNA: TGCGCCAGCAGTGGAGGAGGAGAGACCCAGTACTTC. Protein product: CASSGGGETQYF.

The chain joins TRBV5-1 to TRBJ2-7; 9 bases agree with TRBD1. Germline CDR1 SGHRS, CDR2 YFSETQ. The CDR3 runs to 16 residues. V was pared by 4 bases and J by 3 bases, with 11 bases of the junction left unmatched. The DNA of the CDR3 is TGCGCCAGCAGCAGTCGGACCGGGGACAGGGACTACGAGCAGTACTTC. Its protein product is CASSSRTGDRDYEQYF.

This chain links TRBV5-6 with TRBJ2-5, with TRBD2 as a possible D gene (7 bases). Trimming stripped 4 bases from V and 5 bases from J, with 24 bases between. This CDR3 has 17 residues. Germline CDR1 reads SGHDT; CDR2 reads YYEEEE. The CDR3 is CASSQGKRGGALETQYF. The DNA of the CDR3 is TGTGCCAGCAGCCAAGGCAAGAGGGGGGGAGCGTTGGAGACCCAGTACTTC.

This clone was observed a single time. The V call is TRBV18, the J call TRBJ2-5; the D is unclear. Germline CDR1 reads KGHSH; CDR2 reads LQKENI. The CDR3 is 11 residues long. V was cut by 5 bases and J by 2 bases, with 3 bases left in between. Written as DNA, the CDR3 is TGTGCCAGCTCAGAACAAGAGACCCAGTACTTC. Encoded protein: CASSEQETQYF.

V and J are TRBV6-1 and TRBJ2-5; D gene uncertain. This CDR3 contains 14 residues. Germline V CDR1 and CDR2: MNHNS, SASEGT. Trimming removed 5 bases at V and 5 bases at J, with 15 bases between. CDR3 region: CASSPRALIETQYF. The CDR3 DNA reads TGTGCCAGCAGTCCCCGAGCCTTGATTGAGACCCAGTACTTC.

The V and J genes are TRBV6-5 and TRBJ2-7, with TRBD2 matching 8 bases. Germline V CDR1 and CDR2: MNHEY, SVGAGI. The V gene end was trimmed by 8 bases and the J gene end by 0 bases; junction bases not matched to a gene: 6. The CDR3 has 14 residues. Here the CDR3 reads CASYPGGGSYEQYF. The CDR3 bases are TGTGCCAGCTACCCCGGGGGGGGCTCCTACGAGCAGTACTTC.

CDR3 loop: CASSHTGGNGYTF. In DNA, the CDR3 is TGCGCCAGCAGCCATACAGGGGGCAATGGCTACACCTTC. The chain combines TRBV4-1 with TRBJ1-2, with 9 bases fitting TRBD1. CDR1 MGHRA and CDR2 YSYEKL come from the germline V gene. Unmatched junction bases numbered 2, after V lost 3 bases and J lost 6 bases. CDR3 length equals 13 residues.

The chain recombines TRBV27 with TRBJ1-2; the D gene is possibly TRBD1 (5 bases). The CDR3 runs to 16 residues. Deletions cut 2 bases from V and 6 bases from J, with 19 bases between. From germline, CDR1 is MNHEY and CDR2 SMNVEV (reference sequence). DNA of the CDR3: TGTGCCAGCAGTTTACTGGGGGAGACCCCTTTTCATGGCTACACCTTC. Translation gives CASSLLGETPFHGYTF.

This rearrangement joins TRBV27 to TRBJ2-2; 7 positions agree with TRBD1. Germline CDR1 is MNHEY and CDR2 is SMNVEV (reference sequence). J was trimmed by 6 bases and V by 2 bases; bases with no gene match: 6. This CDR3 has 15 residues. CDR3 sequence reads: CASSLRTGVPGELFF. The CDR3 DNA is TGTGCCAGCAGTTTACGAACAGGGGTCCCCGGGGAGCTGTTTTTT.

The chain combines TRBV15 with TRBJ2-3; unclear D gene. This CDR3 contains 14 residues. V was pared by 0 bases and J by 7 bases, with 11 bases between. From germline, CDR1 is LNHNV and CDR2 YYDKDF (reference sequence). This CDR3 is CATSRDRSVNTQYF. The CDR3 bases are TGTGCCACCAGCAGAGACCGGTCTGTGAATACGCAGTATTTT.

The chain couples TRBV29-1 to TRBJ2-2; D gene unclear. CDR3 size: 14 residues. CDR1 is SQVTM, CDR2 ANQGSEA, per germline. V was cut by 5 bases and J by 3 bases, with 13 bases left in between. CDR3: CSVRSGLDTGELFF. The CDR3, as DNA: TGCAGCGTTCGTTCCGGGCTAGACACCGGGGAGCTGTTTTTT.

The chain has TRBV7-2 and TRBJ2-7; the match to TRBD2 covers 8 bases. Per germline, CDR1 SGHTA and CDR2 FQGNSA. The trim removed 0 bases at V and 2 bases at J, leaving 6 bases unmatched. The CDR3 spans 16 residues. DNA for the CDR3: TGTGCCAGCAGCTTAGCGGGCGGGGGGTTAACCTACGAGCAGTACTTC. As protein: CASSLAGGGLTYEQYF.

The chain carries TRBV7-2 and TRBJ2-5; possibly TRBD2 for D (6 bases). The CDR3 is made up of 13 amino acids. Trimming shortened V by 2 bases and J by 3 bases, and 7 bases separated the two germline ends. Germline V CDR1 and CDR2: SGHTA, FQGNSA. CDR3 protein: CASSLIAEETQYF. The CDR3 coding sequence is TGTGCCAGCAGCTTAATAGCGGAAGAGACCCAGTACTTC.

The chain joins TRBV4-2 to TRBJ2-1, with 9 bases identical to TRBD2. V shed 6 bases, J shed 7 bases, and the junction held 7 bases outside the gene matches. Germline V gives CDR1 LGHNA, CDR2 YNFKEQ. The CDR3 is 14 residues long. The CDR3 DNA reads TGTGCCAGCAGTCCTAGCGGGGAGAGGAATGAGCAGTTCTTC. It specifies CASSPSGERNEQFF.

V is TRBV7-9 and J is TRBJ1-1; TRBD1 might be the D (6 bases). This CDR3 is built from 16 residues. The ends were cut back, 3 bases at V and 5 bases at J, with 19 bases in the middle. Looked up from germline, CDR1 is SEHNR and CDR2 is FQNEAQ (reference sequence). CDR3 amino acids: CASSFWSGGGTTEAFF. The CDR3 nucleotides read TGTGCCAGCAGCTTTTGGTCCGGGGGCGGAACTACTGAAGCTTTCTTT.

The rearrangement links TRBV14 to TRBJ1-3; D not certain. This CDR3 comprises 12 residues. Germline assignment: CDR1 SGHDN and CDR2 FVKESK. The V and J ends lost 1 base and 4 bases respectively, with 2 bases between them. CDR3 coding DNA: TGTGCCAGCAGCCAAGCAGGAAACACCATATATTTT. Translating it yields CASSQAGNTIYF. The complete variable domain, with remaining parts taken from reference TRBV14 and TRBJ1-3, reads EAGVTQFPSHSVIEKGQTVTLRCDPISGHDNLYWYRRVMGKEIKFLLHFVKESKQDESGMPNNRFLAERTGGTYSTLKVQPAELEDSGVYFCASSQAGNTIYFGEGSWLTVV.

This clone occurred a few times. CDR3 nucleotide sequence: TGTGCCAGCAGCTTGTACGTGATTACTAATGAAAAACTGTTTTTT. The encoded protein is CASSLYVITNEKLFF. The chain carries TRBV5-5 and TRBJ1-4; no clear D. The V end lost 1 base, the J end lost 2 bases, and 9 bases lay between the germline ends. Germline CDR1 SGHKS, CDR2 YYEKEE (reference sequence). The CDR3 is 15 residues long.

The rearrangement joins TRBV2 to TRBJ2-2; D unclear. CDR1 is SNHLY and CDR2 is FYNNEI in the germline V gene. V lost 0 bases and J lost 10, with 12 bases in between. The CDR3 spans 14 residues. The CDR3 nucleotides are TGTGCCAGCAGTGAAGCCCGTACAAACGTGGAGCTGTTTTTT. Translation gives CASSEARTNVELFF.

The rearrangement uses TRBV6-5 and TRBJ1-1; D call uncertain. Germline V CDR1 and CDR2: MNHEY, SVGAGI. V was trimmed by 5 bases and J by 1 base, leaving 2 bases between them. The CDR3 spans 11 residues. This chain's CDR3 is CASSGNTEAFF. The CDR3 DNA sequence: TGTGCCAGCAGTGGGAACACTGAAGCTTTCTTT.

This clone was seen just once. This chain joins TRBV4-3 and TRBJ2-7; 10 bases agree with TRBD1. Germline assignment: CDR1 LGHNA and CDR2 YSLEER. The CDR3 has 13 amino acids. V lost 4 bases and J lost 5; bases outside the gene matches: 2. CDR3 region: CASSPGTGDEQYF. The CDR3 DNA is TGCGCCAGCAGCCCGGGGACAGGGGACGAGCAGTACTTC.

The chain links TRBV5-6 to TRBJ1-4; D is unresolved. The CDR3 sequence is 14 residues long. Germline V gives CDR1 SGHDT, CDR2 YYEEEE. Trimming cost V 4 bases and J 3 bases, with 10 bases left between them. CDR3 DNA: TGTGCCAGCAGCCCGGGTTGGTCTAATGAAAAACTGTTTTTT. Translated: CASSPGWSNEKLFF. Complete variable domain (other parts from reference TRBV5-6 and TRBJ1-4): DAGVTQSPTHLIKTRGQQVTLRCSPKSGHDTVSWYQQALGQGPQFIFQYYEEEERQRGNFPDRFSGHQFPNYSSELNVNALLLGDSALYLCASSPGWSNEKLFFGSGTQLSVL.

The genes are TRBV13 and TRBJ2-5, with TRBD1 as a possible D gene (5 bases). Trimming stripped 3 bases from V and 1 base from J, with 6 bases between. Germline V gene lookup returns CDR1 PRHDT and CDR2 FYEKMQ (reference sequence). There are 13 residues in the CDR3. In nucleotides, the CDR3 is TGTGCCAGCAGCTTGGGGCGCCAAGAGACCCAGTACTTC. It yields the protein CASSLGRQETQYF.